A selection of T cell receptor beta chains follows, all from one sample in a study of neurological immune-mediated disorders. MiXCR, applied by TCRdb to the 5' RACE reads, yields one record per CDR3 protein. The table records about 15,000 distinct CDR3 sequences, 3% to 3.5% of them present only once. The sample taken for sequencing was CD8+ T cells from blood. The receptors stem from a woman aged 40 to 55 in good health. CDR3s include the opening cysteine and the closing phenylalanine or tryptophan. D genes are given only for firm matches. The size field is filled for only some rows; it gives once, few, many or a size class.

d_call | j_call | clone_size | v_call | cdr3_aa | cdr3_nt
TRBD1 | TRBJ2-7 | many | TRBV19 | CASSFRQGDYEQYF | TGTGCCAGTAGTTTCCGACAGGGCGACTACGAGCAGTACTTC
NA | TRBJ2-7 | many | TRBV3-1 | CASSPLRPYEQYF | TGTGCCAGCAGCCCCTTGAGGCCCTACGAGCAGTACTTC
NA | TRBJ1-5 | many | TRBV6-5 | CASSSRGGPQHF | TGTGCCAGCAGTTCCCGTGGAGGGCCCCAGCATTTT
NA | TRBJ1-1 | many | TRBV20-1 | CSAQENRNTEAFF | TGCAGTGCCCAAGAGAACAGGAACACTGAAGCTTTCTTT
TRBD1 | TRBJ1-5 | NA | TRBV5-8 | CASSFPGQDIDGNQPQHF | TGTGCCAGCAGCTTCCCGGGACAGGATATAGATGGCAATCAGCCCCAGCATTTT
NA | TRBJ2-7 | few | TRBV6-1 | CASSEVGGTYEQYF | TGTGCCAGCAGTGAAGTCGGCGGAACCTACGAGCAGTACTTC
TRBD2 | TRBJ2-1 | many | TRBV5-1 | CASSVQAGSYNEQFF | TGCGCCAGCAGCGTTCAAGCGGGGTCATACAATGAGCAGTTCTTC
TRBD2 | TRBJ2-3 | NA | TRBV28 | CASSLSLAGRGTDTQYF | TGTGCCAGCAGTTTATCTCTAGCGGGAAGGGGAACGGATACGCAGTATTTT
NA | TRBJ1-2 | many | TRBV12-3/TRBV12-4 | CASSLSASYGYTF | TGTGCCAGCAGTTTGAGTGCCTCCTATGGCTACACCTTC
TRBD2 | TRBJ2-7 | many | TRBV27 | CASSRLAGETYEQYF | TGTGCCAGCAGCCGGCTAGCGGGAGAGACCTACGAGCAGTACTTC
NA | TRBJ1-2 | many | TRBV3-1 | CASSQTSNYGYTF | TGTGCCAGCAGCCAGACCTCTAACTATGGCTACACCTTC
NA | TRBJ2-3 | many | TRBV12-5 | CASGWGTDTQYF | TGTGCTAGTGGTTGGGGCACAGATACGCAGTATTTT
NA | TRBJ2-1 | NA | TRBV12-3/TRBV12-4 | CASSRYTGPYNEQFF | TGTGCCAGCAGTCGTTACACAGGGCCCTACAATGAGCAGTTCTTC
NA | TRBJ2-2 | many | TRBV15 | CATSRGKEYTGELFF | TGTGCCACCAGCAGAGGAAAGGAGTACACCGGGGAGCTGTTTTTT
NA | TRBJ2-1 | many | TRBV24-1 | CATSDPTRDPYNEQFF | TGTGCCACCAGTGACCCGACCAGGGATCCCTACAATGAGCAGTTCTTC
TRBD2 | TRBJ2-7 | many | TRBV19 | CASAAGGNYEQYF | TGTGCCAGCGCAGCGGGAGGGAACTACGAGCAGTACTTC